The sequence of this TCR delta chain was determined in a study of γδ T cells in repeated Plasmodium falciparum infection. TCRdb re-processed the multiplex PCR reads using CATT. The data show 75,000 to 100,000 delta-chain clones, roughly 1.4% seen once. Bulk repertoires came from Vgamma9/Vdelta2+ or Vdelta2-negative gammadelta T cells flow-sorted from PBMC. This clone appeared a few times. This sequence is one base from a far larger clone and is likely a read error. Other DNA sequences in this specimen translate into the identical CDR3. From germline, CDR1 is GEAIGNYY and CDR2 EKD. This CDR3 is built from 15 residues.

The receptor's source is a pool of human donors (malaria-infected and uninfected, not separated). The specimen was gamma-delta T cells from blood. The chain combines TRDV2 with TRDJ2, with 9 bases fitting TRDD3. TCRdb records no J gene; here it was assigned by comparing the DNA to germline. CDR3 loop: CACDTLGDPTAQLFF. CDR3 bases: TGCGCCTGTGACACCCTGGGGGATCCGACAGCACAACTCTTCTTT.